This T cell receptor beta chain was profiled in a study of T cells after yellow fever vaccination. Study results and caveats: Any FACS-sorted repertoire could hold abundant clonotypes that contaminate it from the bulk population.

The CDR3 loop spans 16 amino acids. Germline CDR1 reads SEHNR; CDR2 reads FQNEAQ (reference sequence). The V gene lost 1 base and the J gene lost 1 base, with 11 bases spanning the gap. TCRdb re-called the 5' RACE reads with MiXCR, one entry per CDR3 protein. The sample holds some 320,000 distinct CDR3 sequences, 8.7% seen once. This clonotype was detected a few times. The antigen is not known. This chain joins TRBV7-9 and TRBJ2-1; TRBD2 is a possible D gene (5 bases). This clonotype originated in a man between 18 and 35 years old who received the YFV17D yellow fever vaccine. The specimen comprised PBMCs, sampled on the day of the first yellow fever vaccination. CDR3 loop: CASSLGAGLSYNEQFF. The DNA for the CDR3 is TGTGCCAGCAGCTTAGGTGCGGGCTTATCCTACAATGAGCAGTTCTTC.